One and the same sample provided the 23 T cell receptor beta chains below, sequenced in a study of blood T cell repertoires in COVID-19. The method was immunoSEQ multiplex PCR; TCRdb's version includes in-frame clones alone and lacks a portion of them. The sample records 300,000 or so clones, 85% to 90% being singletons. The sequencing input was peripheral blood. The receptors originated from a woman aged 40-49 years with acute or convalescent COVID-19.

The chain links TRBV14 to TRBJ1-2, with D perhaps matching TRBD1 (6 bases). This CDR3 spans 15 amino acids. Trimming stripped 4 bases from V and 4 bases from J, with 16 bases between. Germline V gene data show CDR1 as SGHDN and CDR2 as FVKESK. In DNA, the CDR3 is TGTGCCAGCAGCCGGGGCAGGGGCGCTTTCTATGGCTACACCTTC. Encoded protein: CASSRGRGAFYGYTF.

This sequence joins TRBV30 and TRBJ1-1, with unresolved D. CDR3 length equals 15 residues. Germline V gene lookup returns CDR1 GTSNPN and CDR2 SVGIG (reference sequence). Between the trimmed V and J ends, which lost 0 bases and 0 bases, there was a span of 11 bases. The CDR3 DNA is TGTGCCTGGAGTGTACCGGACTCGCTGAACACTGAAGCTTTCTTT. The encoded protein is CAWSVPDSLNTEAFF.

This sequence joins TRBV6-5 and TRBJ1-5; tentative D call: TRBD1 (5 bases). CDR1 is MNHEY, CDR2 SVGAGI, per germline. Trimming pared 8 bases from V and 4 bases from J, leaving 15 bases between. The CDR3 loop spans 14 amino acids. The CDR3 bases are TGTGCCAGCGCCCCTCGGGGGAGGAATCAGCCCCAGCATTTT. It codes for CASAPRGRNQPQHF.

CDR3 sequence reads: CASRMTGLAGYTF. For the CDR3, the DNA is TGTGCCAGCAGGATGACAGGGTTGGCGGGCTACACCTTC. V gene TRBV6-5 combines with J gene TRBJ1-2, with 7 nucleotides matching TRBD1. J was trimmed by 8 bases and V by 6 bases; bases with no gene match: 9. The CDR3 totals 13 residues. CDR1 and CDR2 (germline): MNHEY, SVGAGI.

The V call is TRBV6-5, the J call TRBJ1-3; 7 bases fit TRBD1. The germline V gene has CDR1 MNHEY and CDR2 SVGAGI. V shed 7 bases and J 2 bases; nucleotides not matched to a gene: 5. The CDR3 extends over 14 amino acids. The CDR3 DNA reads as TGTGCCAGCATTCGACAGGGAGCTGGAAACACCATATATTTT. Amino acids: CASIRQGAGNTIYF.

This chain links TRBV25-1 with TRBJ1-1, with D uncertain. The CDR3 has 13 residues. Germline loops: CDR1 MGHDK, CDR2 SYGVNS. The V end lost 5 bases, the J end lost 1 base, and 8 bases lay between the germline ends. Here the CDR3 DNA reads TGTGCCAGCAGTTCTCTCGGGAACACTGAAGCTTTCTTT. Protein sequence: CASSSLGNTEAFF.

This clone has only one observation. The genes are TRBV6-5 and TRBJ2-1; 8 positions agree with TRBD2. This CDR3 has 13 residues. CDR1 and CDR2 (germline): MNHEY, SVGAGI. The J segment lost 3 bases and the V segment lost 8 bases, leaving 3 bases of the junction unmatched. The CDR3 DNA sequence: TGTGCCAGCCACGGGGGGGGCTACAATGAGCAGTTCTTC. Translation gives CASHGGGYNEQFF.

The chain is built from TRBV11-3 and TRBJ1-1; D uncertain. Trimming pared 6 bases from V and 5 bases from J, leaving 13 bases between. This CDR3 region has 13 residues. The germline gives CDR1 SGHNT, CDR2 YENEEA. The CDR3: CASSYNSRTEAFF. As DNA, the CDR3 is TGTGCCAGCAGTTATAATTCCAGAACTGAAGCTTTCTTT.

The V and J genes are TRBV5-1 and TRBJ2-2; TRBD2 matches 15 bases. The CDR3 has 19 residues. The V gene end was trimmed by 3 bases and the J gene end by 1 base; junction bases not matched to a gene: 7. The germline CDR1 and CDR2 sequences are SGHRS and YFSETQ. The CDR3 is CASSWNPGLAGGNTGELFF. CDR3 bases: TGCGCCAGCAGCTGGAACCCGGGACTAGCGGGGGGGAACACCGGGGAGCTGTTTTTT.

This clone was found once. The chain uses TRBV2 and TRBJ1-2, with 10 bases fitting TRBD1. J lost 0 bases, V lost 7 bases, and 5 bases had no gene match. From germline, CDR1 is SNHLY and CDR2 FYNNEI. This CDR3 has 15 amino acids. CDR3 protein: CASNRDRGANYGYTF. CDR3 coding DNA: TGTGCCAGCAACCGGGACAGGGGCGCTAACTATGGCTACACCTTC. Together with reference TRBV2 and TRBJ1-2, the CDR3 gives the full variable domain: EPEVTQTPSHQVTQMGQEVILRCVPISNHLYFYWYRQILGQKVEFLVSFYNNEISEKSEIFDDQFSVERPDGSNFTLKIRSTKLEDSAMYFCASNRDRGANYGYTFGSGTRLTVV.

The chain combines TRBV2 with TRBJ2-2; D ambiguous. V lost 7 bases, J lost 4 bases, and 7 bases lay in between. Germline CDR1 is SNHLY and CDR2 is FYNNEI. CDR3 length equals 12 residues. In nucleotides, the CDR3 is TGTGCCAGCATTTGGGCCACCGGGGAGCTGTTTTTT. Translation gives CASIWATGELFF. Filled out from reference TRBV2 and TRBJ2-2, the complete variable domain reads EPEVTQTPSHQVTQMGQEVILRCVPISNHLYFYWYRQILGQKVEFLVSFYNNEISEKSEIFDDQFSVERPDGSNFTLKIRSTKLEDSAMYFCASIWATGELFFGEGSRLTVL.

Here the CDR3 reads CASSENLIQGGGYTF. The CDR3 DNA reads TGTGCCAGCAGTGAAAACCTGATACAGGGGGGTGGCTACACCTTC. The chain recombines TRBV6-1 with TRBJ1-2; TRBD1 agrees at 8 bases. With 2 bases clipped from V and 7 bases from J, the junction kept 9 bases outside the gene matches. Germline CDR1 and CDR2: MNHNS and SASEGT. The CDR3 loop spans 15 amino acids.

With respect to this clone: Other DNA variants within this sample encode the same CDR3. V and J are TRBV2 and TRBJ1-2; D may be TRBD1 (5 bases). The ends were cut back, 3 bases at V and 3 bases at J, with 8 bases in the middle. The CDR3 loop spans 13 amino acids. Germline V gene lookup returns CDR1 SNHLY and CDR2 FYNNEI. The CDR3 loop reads CASSEEQDYGYTF. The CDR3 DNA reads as TGTGCCAGCAGTGAGGAACAGGACTATGGCTACACCTTC. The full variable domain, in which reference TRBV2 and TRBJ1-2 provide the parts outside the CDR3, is EPEVTQTPSHQVTQMGQEVILRCVPISNHLYFYWYRQILGQKVEFLVSFYNNEISEKSEIFDDQFSVERPDGSNFTLKIRSTKLEDSAMYFCASSEEQDYGYTFGSGTRLTVV.

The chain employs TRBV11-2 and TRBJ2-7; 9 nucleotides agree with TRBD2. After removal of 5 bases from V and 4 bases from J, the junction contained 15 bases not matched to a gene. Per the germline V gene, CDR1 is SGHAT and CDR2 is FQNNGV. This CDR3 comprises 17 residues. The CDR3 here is CASSRRGAGGAFYEQYV. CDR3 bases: TGTGCCAGCAGCCGGAGGGGGGCGGGGGGGGCCTTTTACGAGCAGTACGTC.

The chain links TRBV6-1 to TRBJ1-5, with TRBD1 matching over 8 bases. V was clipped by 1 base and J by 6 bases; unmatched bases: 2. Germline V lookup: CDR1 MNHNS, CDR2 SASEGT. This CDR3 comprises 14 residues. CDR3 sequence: CASSEGQGFQPQHF. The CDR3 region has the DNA TGTGCCAGCAGTGAAGGACAGGGGTTTCAGCCCCAGCATTTT.

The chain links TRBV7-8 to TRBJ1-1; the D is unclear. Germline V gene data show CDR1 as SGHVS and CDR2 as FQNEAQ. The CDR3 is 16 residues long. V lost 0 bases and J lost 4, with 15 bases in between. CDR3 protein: CASSLAGSGLTTEAFF. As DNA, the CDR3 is TGTGCCAGCAGCTTAGCGGGCAGCGGCTTAACCACTGAAGCTTTCTTT.

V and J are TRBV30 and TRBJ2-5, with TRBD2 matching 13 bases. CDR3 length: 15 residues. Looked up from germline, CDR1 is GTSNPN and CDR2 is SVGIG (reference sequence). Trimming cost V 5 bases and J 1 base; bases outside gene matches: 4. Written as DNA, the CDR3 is TGTGCCTGGGGGACTAGCGGGGCGATCCAAGAGACCCAGTACTTC. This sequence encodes CAWGTSGAIQETQYF.

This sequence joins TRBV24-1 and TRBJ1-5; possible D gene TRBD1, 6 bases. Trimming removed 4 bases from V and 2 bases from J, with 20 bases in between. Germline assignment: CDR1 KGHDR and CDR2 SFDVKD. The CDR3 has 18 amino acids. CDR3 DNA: TGTGCCACCAGTGACCTACCTGGCAGGGGTGGGGGCAATCAGCCCCAGCATTTT. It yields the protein CATSDLPGRGGGNQPQHF.

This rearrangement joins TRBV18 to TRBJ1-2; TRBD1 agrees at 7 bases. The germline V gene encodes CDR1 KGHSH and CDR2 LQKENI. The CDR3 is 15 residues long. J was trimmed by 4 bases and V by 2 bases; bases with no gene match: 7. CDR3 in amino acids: CASSPGSAGGYGYTF. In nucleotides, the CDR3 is TGTGCCAGCTCACCAGGCTCAGCAGGGGGCTATGGCTACACCTTC. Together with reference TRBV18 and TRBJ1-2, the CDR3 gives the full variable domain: NAGVMQNPRHLVRRRGQEARLRCSPMKGHSHVYWYRQLPEEGLKFMVYLQKENIIDESGMPKERFSAEFPKEGPSILRIQQVVRGDSAAYFCASSPGSAGGYGYTFGSGTRLTVV.

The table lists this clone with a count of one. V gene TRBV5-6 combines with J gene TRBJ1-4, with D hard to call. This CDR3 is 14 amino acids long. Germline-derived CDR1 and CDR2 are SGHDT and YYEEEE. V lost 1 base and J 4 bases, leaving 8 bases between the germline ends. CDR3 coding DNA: TGTGCCAGCAGCTTGAACAGATATAATGAAAAACTGTTTTTT. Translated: CASSLNRYNEKLFF.

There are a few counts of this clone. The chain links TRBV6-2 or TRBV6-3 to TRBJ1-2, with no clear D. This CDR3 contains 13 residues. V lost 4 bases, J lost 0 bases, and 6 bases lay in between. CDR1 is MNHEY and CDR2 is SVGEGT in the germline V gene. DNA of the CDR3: TGTGCCAGCAGTTCACAAGCTAACTATGGCTACACCTTC. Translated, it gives CASSSQANYGYTF.

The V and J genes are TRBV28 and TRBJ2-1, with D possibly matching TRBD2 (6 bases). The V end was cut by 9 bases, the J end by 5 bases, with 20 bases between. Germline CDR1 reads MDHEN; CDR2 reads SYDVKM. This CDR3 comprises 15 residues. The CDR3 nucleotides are TGTGCCAGTCCGCCGACGGGCGGGGCCAACAATGAGCAGTTCTTC. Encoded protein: CASPPTGGANNEQFF.

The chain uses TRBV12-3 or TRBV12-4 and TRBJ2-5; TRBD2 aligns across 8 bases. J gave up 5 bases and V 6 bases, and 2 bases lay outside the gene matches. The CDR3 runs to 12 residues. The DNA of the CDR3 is TGTGCCAGCAGCCGGGGGGGGGAGACCCAGTACTTC. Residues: CASSRGGETQYF.